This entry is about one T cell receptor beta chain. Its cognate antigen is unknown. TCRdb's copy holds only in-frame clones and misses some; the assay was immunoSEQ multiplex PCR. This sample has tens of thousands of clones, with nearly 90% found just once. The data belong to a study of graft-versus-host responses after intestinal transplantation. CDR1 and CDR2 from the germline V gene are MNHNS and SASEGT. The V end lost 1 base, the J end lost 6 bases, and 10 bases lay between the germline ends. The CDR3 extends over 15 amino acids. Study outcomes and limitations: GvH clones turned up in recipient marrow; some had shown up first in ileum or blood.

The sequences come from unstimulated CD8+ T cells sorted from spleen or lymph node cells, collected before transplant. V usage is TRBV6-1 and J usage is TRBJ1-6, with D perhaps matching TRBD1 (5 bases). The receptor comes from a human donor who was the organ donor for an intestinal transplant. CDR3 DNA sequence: TGTGCCAGCAGTGAAGGCCAGGGAGGTAATTCACCCCTCCACTTT. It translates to CASSEGQGGNSPLHF.